This T cell receptor beta chain comes out of a study of blood T cell repertoires in COVID-19. The repertoire was sequenced with immunoSEQ multiplex PCR; TCRdb's copy has only in-frame clones and lacks some. The data show some 150,000 clones, about 90% seen once. CDR1 is SEHNR, CDR2 FQNEAQ, per germline (reference sequence). Trimming cost V 5 bases and J 4 bases, with 14 bases left between them. This CDR3 contains 14 residues. The chain carries TRBV7-9 and TRBJ2-5; TRBD1 is a possible D gene (6 bases). What was sequenced was PBMCs or T cells enriched from blood (not recorded which). This sequence was found in a human donor with acute COVID-19. The donor label of this sample is uncertain. The CDR3 region has the DNA TGTGCCAGCAGCGAGGGCAGGGGTTTAGAGACCCAGTACTTC. Its protein is CASSEGRGLETQYF.